This record concerns one TCR beta chain sequence. This sample stems from a study of Graves' ophthalmopathy and Graves' hyperthyroidism. Trimming pared 9 bases from V and 6 bases from J, leaving 23 bases between. Germline V lookup: CDR1 MNHNS, CDR2 SASEGT. The CDR3 sequence is 15 residues long. Amplified material comprised TCR beta CDR3 regions derived from RNA transcripts. First-round RT-PCR used HTBI primers; second-round multiplex PCR followed. A single record per CDR3 protein comes from TCRdb applying MiXCR to the multiplex PCR reads. The sample includes some 400,000 distinct CDR3 sequences, roughly 18% of them seen just once.

This sequence was found in a woman aged 18-29 years with Graves' ophthalmopathy. V is TRBV6-1 and J is TRBJ2-5, with D perhaps TRBD1 (7 bases). The sample comprised peripheral blood. The CDR3: CASSGGTAGMKTQYF. The CDR3 DNA reads as TGTGCCAGTTCAGGGGGGACAGCAGGAATGAAGACCCAGTACTTC.